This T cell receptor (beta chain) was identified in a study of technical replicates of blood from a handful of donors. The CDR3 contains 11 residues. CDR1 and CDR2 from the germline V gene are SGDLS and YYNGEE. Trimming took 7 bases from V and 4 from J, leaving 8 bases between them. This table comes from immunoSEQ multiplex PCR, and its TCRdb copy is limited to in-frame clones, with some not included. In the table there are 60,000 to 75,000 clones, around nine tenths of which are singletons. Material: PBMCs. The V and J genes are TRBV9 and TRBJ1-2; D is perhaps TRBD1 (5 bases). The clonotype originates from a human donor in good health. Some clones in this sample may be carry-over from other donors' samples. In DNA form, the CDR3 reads TGTGCCAGCGGGGGGGGCTATGGCTACACCTTC. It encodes CASGGGYGYTF. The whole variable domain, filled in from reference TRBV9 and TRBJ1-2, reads DSGVTQTPKHLITATGQRVTLRCSPRSGDLSVYWYQQSLDQGLQFLIQYYNGEERAKGNILERFSAQQFPDLHSELNLSSLELGDSALYFCASGGGYGYTFGSGTRLTVV.